The 14 T cell receptor beta chains listed next were all sequenced from one sample in a study of cytomegalovirus exposure and HLA in healthy donors. Primers for the PCR totalled 60 Vbeta and 13 Jbeta. Sequencing used immunoSEQ multiplex PCR; TCRdb keeps in-frame clones, though not all of them. There are 200,000 to 250,000 clones in the sample; roughly 80% occur only once, and roughly a sixth lies in the top ten. The material sequenced was PBMCs. Receptor source: a man aged 35 to 55 in good health and CMV-seronegative.

The rearrangement joins TRBV2 to TRBJ2-4; no firm D call. The germline V gene has CDR1 SNHLY and CDR2 FYNNEI. The CDR3 has 14 amino acids. Trimming left V 0 bases short and J 6 bases short, with 9 bases between. The CDR3 DNA sequence: TGTGCCAGCAGTGAAGCCCGATCGGGAAACATTCAGTACTTC. This encodes CASSEARSGNIQYF.

This clone appeared a few times. V gene TRBV19 combines with J gene TRBJ2-7, with a weak D call TRBD2 (8 bases). V lost 8 bases and J 2 bases, leaving 22 bases between the germline ends. The germline V gene has CDR1 LNHDA and CDR2 SQIVND (reference sequence). This CDR3 has 16 residues. CDR3 sequence: CASSGGGQTFPYEQYF. The CDR3 coding sequence is TGTGCCAGTTCCGGGGGGGGACAGACATTCCCCTACGAGCAGTACTTC. The full variable domain, completed using reference TRBV19 and TRBJ2-7, is DGGITQSPKYLFRKEGQNVTLSCEQNLNHDAMYWYRQDPGQGLRLIYYSQIVNDFQKGDIAEGYSVSREKKESFPLTVTSAQKNPTAFYLCASSGGGQTFPYEQYFGPGTRLTVT.

This sequence joins TRBV18 and TRBJ2-7; D is uncertain. Germline V gives CDR1 KGHSH, CDR2 LQKENI. V was clipped by 0 bases and J by 6 bases, with 12 bases between them. This CDR3 is built from 14 residues. CDR3 protein: CASSPPSLQFEQYF. The CDR3, as DNA: TGTGCCAGCTCACCACCGAGTTTACAGTTCGAGCAGTACTTC.

This chain joins TRBV6-1 and TRBJ2-1; 10 bases match TRBD2. Per the germline V gene, CDR1 is MNHNS and CDR2 is SASEGT. Losses at the gene ends were 4 bases for V and 8 bases for J; bases not matched to a gene: 8. This CDR3 has 15 residues. The CDR3 protein is CASSVGSGRSDEQFF. CDR3 DNA: TGTGCCAGCAGTGTAGGTAGCGGGAGGTCCGATGAGCAGTTCTTC.

V and J are TRBV5-6 and TRBJ2-7; a weak D match, TRBD2 (5 bases). Trimming cost V 0 bases and J 6 bases, with 10 bases left between them. There are 13 residues in the CDR3. Germline V gene lookup returns CDR1 SGHDT and CDR2 YYEEEE. The CDR3 DNA reads TGTGCCAGCAGCTTGGGAACTAGAGGCGAGCAGTACTTC. This gives the protein CASSLGTRGEQYF.

Comment on this clone: One junction end does not reproduce the germline sequence, and a read error may be involved. V and J are TRBV10-3 and TRBJ2-7, with unresolved D. Germline loops: CDR1 ENHRY, CDR2 SYGVKD. This CDR3 region has 12 residues. CDR3 DNA sequence: TGTGCCATAAGAACACCCTCCAACGAGCAGTACTTC. It encodes CAIRTPSNEQYF.

The chain combines TRBV29-1 with TRBJ1-3; tentatively, D is TRBD1 (6 bases). The V gene lost 7 bases and the J gene lost 4 bases, with 11 bases spanning the gap. The germline V gene has CDR1 SQVTM and CDR2 ANQGSEA. The CDR3 runs 12 residues. CDR3 nucleotide sequence: TGCAGCGCCTCAGGGGCCGGAAACACCATATATTTT. It codes for CSASGAGNTIYF.

The rearrangement uses TRBV5-1 and TRBJ1-1; a weak D match, TRBD1 (5 bases). V lost 3 bases to trimming and J lost 0 bases, with 9 bases between them. CDR1 and CDR2 (germline): SGHRS, YFSETQ. The CDR3 loop spans 14 amino acids. The CDR3, as DNA: TGCGCCAGCAGCTCGGGACTCCTGAACACTGAAGCTTTCTTT. Its protein product is CASSSGLLNTEAFF.

This clone was counted once. V usage is TRBV27 and J usage is TRBJ2-2; the D gene is possibly TRBD1 (6 bases). This CDR3 has 14 amino acids. CDR1 and CDR2 from the germline V gene are MNHEY and SMNVEV (reference sequence). V was pared by 3 bases and J by 7 bases, with 12 bases between. The CDR3, as DNA: TGTGCCAGCAGTTTCCTCGGGACAAACGGGGAGCTGTTTTTT. Residues: CASSFLGTNGELFF.

This clone was seen repeatedly, ten times or more. J is TRBJ1-4 and V is TRBV7-9, with a weak D call TRBD1 (5 bases). V was clipped by 1 base and J by 5 bases, with 14 bases between them. CDR1 and CDR2 from the germline V gene are SEHNR and FQNEAQ (reference sequence). This CDR3 spans 16 amino acids. CDR3 protein: CASSLDFGHRNEKLFF. CDR3 in DNA: TGTGCCAGCAGCTTAGATTTCGGACACAGGAATGAAAAACTGTTTTTT. Combining the CDR3 with reference TRBV7-9 and TRBJ1-4 gives the whole variable domain DTGVSQNPRHKITKRGQNVTFRCDPISEHNRLYWYRQTLGQGPEFLTYFQNEAQLEKSRLLSDRFSAERPKGSFSTLEIQRTEQGDSAMYLCASSLDFGHRNEKLFFGSGTQLSVL.

The chain recombines TRBV7-9 with TRBJ2-3; 7 nucleotides match TRBD1. V shed 3 bases, J shed 6 bases, and the junction held 6 bases outside the gene matches. CDR1 is SEHNR, CDR2 FQNEAQ, per germline (reference sequence). The CDR3 is 14 amino acids. CDR3 bases: TGTGCCAGCAGCTTCAGCAGGGGGTACGATACGCAGTATTTT. The encoded protein is CASSFSRGYDTQYF.

CDR3 sequence reads: CASSPWGQGETQYF. CDR3 bases: TGTGCCAGCAGTCCGTGGGGACAGGGAGAGACCCAGTACTTC. This chain links TRBV27 with TRBJ2-5; 9 positions match TRBD1. After removal of 5 bases from V and 4 bases from J, the junction contained 5 bases not matched to a gene. Germline V CDR1 and CDR2: MNHEY, SMNVEV (reference sequence). The CDR3 contains 14 residues.

The rearrangement links TRBV12-5 to TRBJ1-2; 8 bases align to TRBD1. Per the germline V gene, CDR1 is LGHNT and CDR2 is FRNRAP. With V trimmed by 0 bases and J by 4 bases, 7 bases remained unmatched. The CDR3 totals 16 residues. The CDR3 region is CASGLVRGTGSYGYTF. DNA of the CDR3: TGTGCTAGTGGTTTGGTAAGGGGGACAGGTTCCTATGGCTACACCTTC.

CDR3: CASSVRTAGNQPQHF. CDR3 coding DNA: TGTGCCAGCAGTGTCCGGACTGCGGGCAATCAGCCCCAGCATTTT. The chain joins TRBV2 to TRBJ1-5; D gene uncertain. Germline V gene data show CDR1 as SNHLY and CDR2 as FYNNEI. V was pared by 4 bases and J by 2 bases, with 12 bases between. CDR3 length equals 15 residues. The entire variable domain, with the rest obtained from reference TRBV2 and TRBJ1-5, is as follows: EPEVTQTPSHQVTQMGQEVILRCVPISNHLYFYWYRQILGQKVEFLVSFYNNEISEKSEIFDDQFSVERPDGSNFTLKIRSTKLEDSAMYFCASSVRTAGNQPQHFGDGTRLSIL.